Below are 17 T cell receptor beta chains sequenced from a single sample in a study of blood T cells in healthy people across ages. A second PCR of 7 to 11 cycles used a sample-barcoded 5' primer and a J-beta primer mix. From the 5' RACE reads, TCRdb called clonotypes with MiXCR, one entry per CDR3 protein. The table has hundreds of thousands of distinct CDR3 sequences, approximately 50% seen once. Sequenced: blood. The receptors come from a man between 60 and 75 years old in good health.

The V gene is TRBV2, the J gene TRBJ1-5; no firm D call. Germline assignment: CDR1 SNHLY and CDR2 FYNNEI. This CDR3 is 15 amino acids long. The V gene lost 2 bases and the J gene lost 2 bases, with 10 bases spanning the gap. This chain's CDR3 is CASSERSGGNQPQHF. CDR3 bases: TGTGCCAGCAGTGAAAGGAGCGGGGGCAATCAGCCCCAGCATTTT.

V gene TRBV20-1 combines with J gene TRBJ2-3; TRBD2 might be the D (7 bases). CDR3 length: 16 amino acids. From germline, CDR1 is DFQATT and CDR2 SNEGSKA (reference sequence). Trimming took off 1 base at V and 1 base at J, with 15 bases between the two ends. The CDR3 reads CSARGGGGLGTDTQYF. CDR3 nucleotide sequence: TGCAGTGCTAGAGGAGGGGGGGGCCTCGGCACAGATACGCAGTATTTT.

The V gene is TRBV7-9, the J gene TRBJ1-2; D perhaps matches TRBD1 (5 bases). The germline V and J ends were trimmed by 5 bases and 12 bases, with 16 bases remaining between them. CDR1 and CDR2 from the germline V gene are SEHNR and FQNEAQ (reference sequence). The CDR3 runs 12 residues. The CDR3, as DNA: TGTGCCAGCAGCGTCCCAATGGGGCGGCACACCTTC. It translates to CASSVPMGRHTF. Supplemented by reference TRBV7-9 and TRBJ1-2, the full variable domain reads DTGVSQNPRHKITKRGQNVTFRCDPISEHNRLYWYRQTLGQGPEFLTYFQNEAQLEKSRLLSDRFSAERPKGSFSTLEIQRTEQGDSAMYLCASSVPMGRHTFGSGTRLTVV.

This clonotype was seen more than once but under ten times. The V and J genes are TRBV29-1 and TRBJ2-3; D might be TRBD2 (6 bases). The CDR3 contains 13 residues. V was trimmed by 7 bases and J by 3 bases, leaving 14 bases between them. Germline CDR1 is SQVTM and CDR2 is ANQGSEA. In DNA form, the CDR3 reads TGCAGCGGGGGTGGGGGGACTACAGATACGCAGTATTTT. Translating it yields CSGGGGTTDTQYF.

This clonotype appeared a few times. This rearrangement joins TRBV20-1 to TRBJ2-5, with 8 bases matching TRBD2. The germline V gene has CDR1 DFQATT and CDR2 SNEGSKA (reference sequence). V was pared by 6 bases and J by 1 base, with 4 bases of the junction left unmatched. The CDR3 length is 13 residues. CDR3 in amino acids: CSAATSGQETQYF. The CDR3 nucleotides read TGCAGTGCGGCAACTAGCGGCCAAGAGACCCAGTACTTC.

This clonotype was recorded only once. The chain is built from TRBV20-1 and TRBJ1-3; the D is unclear. CDR3 length equals 14 residues. The germline CDR1 and CDR2 sequences are DFQATT and SNEGSKA (reference sequence). Deletions cut 5 bases from V and 0 bases from J, with 11 bases between. Written as DNA, the CDR3 is TGCAGTGCTGAACGACGGGACTCTGGAAACACCATATATTTT. Its translation is CSAERRDSGNTIYF.

The chain couples TRBV20-1 to TRBJ2-1; 10 nucleotides agree with TRBD1. Per the germline V gene, CDR1 is DFQATT and CDR2 is SNEGSKA (reference sequence). Unmatched junction bases numbered 4, after V lost 6 bases and J lost 5 bases. The CDR3 extends over 13 amino acids. CDR3 in DNA: TGCAGTGCCCGGACAGGGGGGGACAATGAGCAGTTCTTC. This gives the protein CSARTGGDNEQFF.

The chain combines TRBV27 with TRBJ2-3; 7 nucleotides agree with TRBD1. Trimming removed 3 bases from V and 1 base from J; junction bases left unmatched: 7. The CDR3 sequence is 16 residues long. The germline V gene encodes CDR1 MNHEY and CDR2 SMNVEV (reference sequence). CDR3 DNA sequence: TGTGCCAGCAGTTTGAGACAGGGTTCGGGCACAGATACGCAGTATTTT. Translation: CASSLRQGSGTDTQYF.

V gene TRBV27 combines with J gene TRBJ2-5, with TRBD2 identical over 7 bases. V gave up 5 bases and J gave up 3 bases; unmatched junction bases: 6. There are 14 residues in the CDR3. In germline, CDR1 is MNHEY, CDR2 SMNVEV (reference sequence). As DNA, the CDR3 is TGTGCCAGCAGTAGGCCGGGACTAAAAGAGACCCAGTACTTC. It encodes CASSRPGLKETQYF.

V is TRBV29-1 and J is TRBJ1-4; 8 nucleotides agree with TRBD1. The CDR3 spans 13 residues. Germline V gives CDR1 SQVTM, CDR2 ANQGSEA. V lost 7 bases to trimming and J lost 8 bases; unmatched junction nucleotides: 9. The CDR3 reads CSAVKTGGEKLFF. DNA for the CDR3: TGCAGCGCCGTTAAAACAGGGGGAGAAAAACTGTTTTTT. The whole variable domain, filled in from reference TRBV29-1 and TRBJ1-4, reads SAVISQKPSRDICQRGTSLTIQCQVDSQVTMMFWYRQQPGQSLTLIATANQGSEATYESGFVIDKFPISRPNLTFSTLTVSNMSPEDSSIYLCSAVKTGGEKLFFGSGTQLSVL.

V gene TRBV5-1 combines with J gene TRBJ2-3; D is possibly TRBD2 (5 bases). The CDR3 totals 14 residues. With 4 bases removed from V and 2 bases from J, the gap between germline ends came to 11 bases. Germline-derived CDR1 and CDR2 are SGHRS and YFSETQ. The CDR3: CASSEGRDTDTQYF. Written as DNA, the CDR3 is TGCGCCAGCAGCGAGGGAAGGGACACAGATACGCAGTATTTT.

Remarks on this clonotype: Given a much more abundant clone one base away, this may be a read error. The chain links TRBV18 to TRBJ2-1; 11 nucleotides agree with TRBD1. The CDR3 runs 16 residues. CDR1 is KGHSH, CDR2 LQKENI, per germline. DNA of the CDR3: TGTACCAGCTCGACGGGACAGGGGGGTGTCTACAATGAGCAGTTCTTC. Its translation: CTSSTGQGGVYNEQFF. The whole variable domain, remainder taken from reference TRBV18 and TRBJ2-1, is NAGVMQNPRHLVRRRGQEARLRCSPMKGHSHVYWYRQLPEEGLKFMVYLQKENIIDESGMPKERFSAEFPKEGPSILRIQQVVRGDSAAYFCTSSTGQGGVYNEQFFGPGTRLTVL.

The genes are TRBV4-1 and TRBJ2-1, with TRBD2 matching 11 bases. The trim removed 3 bases at V and 4 bases at J, leaving 2 bases unmatched. CDR3 length: 15 amino acids. Germline values: CDR1 MGHRA, CDR2 YSYEKL. The CDR3 sequence is CASSHGTSGYNEQFF. The CDR3 coding sequence is TGCGCCAGCAGCCATGGGACTAGCGGATACAATGAGCAGTTCTTC.

This rearrangement joins TRBV4-2 to TRBJ1-1; D is ambiguous. Germline loops: CDR1 LGHNA, CDR2 YNFKEQ. Trimming cost V 0 bases and J 1 base, with 9 bases left between them. This CDR3 is 15 amino acids long. The CDR3: CASSQDHGENTEAFF. The CDR3 coding sequence is TGTGCCAGCAGCCAAGATCATGGGGAGAACACTGAAGCTTTCTTT.

V gene TRBV20-1 combines with J gene TRBJ2-1; 7 bases are shared with TRBD1. The junction had 9 bases not matched to a gene; V was cut back by 5 bases and J by 5 bases. This CDR3 contains 14 residues. The germline V gene has CDR1 DFQATT and CDR2 SNEGSKA (reference sequence). CDR3 bases: TGCAGTGCTGGGGTGACAGGGCCCCACAATGAGCAGTTCTTC. It yields the protein CSAGVTGPHNEQFF.

CDR3 amino acids: CSLGTGGQETQFF. The CDR3 DNA is TGCAGCCTAGGGACAGGGGGCCAAGAGACCCAGTTCTTC. The rearrangement links TRBV29-1 to TRBJ2-5; TRBD1 aligns across 12 bases. The DNA end is more similar to TRBJ2-1, so the J call may be wrong. This CDR3 is 13 amino acids long. Germline lookup yields CDR1 SQVTM and CDR2 ANQGSEA.

This rearrangement joins TRBV18 to TRBJ2-7; tentatively, D is TRBD1 (5 bases). With 1 base removed from V and 2 bases from J, the gap between germline ends came to 12 bases. The CDR3 length is 15 residues. CDR1 is KGHSH and CDR2 is LQKENI in the germline V gene. The CDR3 DNA is TGTGCCAGCTCACCACGAACAGGACCTCCCTACGAGCAGTACTTC. Protein: CASSPRTGPPYEQYF.